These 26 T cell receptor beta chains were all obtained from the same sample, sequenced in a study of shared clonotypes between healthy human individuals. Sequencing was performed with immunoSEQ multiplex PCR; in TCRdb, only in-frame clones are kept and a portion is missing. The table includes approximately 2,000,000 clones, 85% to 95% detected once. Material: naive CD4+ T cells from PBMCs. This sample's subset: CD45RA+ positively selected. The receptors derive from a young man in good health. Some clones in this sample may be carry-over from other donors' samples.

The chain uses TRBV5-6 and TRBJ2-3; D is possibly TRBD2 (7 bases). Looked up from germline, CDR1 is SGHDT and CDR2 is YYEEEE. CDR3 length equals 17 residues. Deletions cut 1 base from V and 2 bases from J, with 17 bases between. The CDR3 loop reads CASSLLGGGAYTDTQYF. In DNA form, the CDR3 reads TGTGCCAGCAGCTTGTTGGGAGGGGGGGCGTACACAGATACGCAGTATTTT. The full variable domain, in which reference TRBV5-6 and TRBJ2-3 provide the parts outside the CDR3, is DAGVTQSPTHLIKTRGQQVTLRCSPKSGHDTVSWYQQALGQGPQFIFQYYEEEERQRGNFPDRFSGHQFPNYSSELNVNALLLGDSALYLCASSLLGGGAYTDTQYFGPGTRLTVL.

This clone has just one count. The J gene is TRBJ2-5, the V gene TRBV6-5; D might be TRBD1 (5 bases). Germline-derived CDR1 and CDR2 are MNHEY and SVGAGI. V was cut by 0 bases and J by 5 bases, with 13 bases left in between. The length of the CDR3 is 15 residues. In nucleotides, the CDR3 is TGTGCCAGCAGTTACTCCACAGGTCCTTGGGAGACCCAGTACTTC. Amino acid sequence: CASSYSTGPWETQYF.

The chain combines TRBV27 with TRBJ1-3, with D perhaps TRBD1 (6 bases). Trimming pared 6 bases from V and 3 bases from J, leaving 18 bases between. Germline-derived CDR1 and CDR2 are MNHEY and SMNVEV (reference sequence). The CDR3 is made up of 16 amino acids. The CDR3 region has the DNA TGTGCCAGCAGGACCTCAAGGGGGGCGGGTGGAAACACCATATATTTT. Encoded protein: CASRTSRGAGGNTIYF.

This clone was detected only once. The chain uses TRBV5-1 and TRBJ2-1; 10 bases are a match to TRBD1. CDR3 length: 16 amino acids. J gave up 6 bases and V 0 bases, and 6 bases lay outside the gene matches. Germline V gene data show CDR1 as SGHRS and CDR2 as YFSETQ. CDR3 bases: TGCGCCAGCAGCTTGGATGGACAGGGGGGAAGCAATGAGCAGTTCTTC. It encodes CASSLDGQGGSNEQFF.

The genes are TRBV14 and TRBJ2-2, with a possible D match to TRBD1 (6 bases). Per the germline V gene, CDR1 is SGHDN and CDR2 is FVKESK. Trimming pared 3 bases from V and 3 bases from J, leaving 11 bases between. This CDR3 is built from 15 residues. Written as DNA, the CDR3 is TGTGCCAGCAGCCAGGCCGGACAGCACACCGGGGAGCTGTTTTTT. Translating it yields CASSQAGQHTGELFF.

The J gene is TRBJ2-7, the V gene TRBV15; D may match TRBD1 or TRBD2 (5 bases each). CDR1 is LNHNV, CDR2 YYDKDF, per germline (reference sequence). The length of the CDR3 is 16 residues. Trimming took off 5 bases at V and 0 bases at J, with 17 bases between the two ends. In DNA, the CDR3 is TGTGCCACCAGCGGCGAACCCGGGACGGCCTCCTACGAGCAGTACTTC. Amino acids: CATSGEPGTASYEQYF. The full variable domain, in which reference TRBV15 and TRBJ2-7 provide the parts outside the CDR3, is DAMVIQNPRYQVTQFGKPVTLSCSQTLNHNVMYWYQQKSSQAPKLLFHYYDKDFNNEADTPDNFQSRRPNTSFCFLDIRSPGLGDTAMYLCATSGEPGTASYEQYFGPGTRLTVT.

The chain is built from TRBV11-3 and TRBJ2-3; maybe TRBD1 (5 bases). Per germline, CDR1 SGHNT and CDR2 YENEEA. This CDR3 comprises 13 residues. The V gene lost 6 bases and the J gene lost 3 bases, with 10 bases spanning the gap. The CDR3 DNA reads TGTGCCAGCAGTCACTCAGGGACAGATACGCAGTATTTT. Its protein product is CASSHSGTDTQYF.

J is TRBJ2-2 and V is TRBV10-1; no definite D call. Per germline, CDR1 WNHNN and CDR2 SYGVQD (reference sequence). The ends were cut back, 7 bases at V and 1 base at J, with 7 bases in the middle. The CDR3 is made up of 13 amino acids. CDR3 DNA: TGCGCCAGCATAAGTGGGAACACCGGGGAGCTGTTTTTT. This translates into CASISGNTGELFF.

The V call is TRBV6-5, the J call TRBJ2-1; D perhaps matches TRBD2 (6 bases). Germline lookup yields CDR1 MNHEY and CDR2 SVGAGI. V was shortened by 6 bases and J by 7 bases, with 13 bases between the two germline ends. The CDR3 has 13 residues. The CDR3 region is CASSPPGANEQFF. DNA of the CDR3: TGTGCCAGCAGCCCCCCGGGAGCGAATGAGCAGTTCTTC.

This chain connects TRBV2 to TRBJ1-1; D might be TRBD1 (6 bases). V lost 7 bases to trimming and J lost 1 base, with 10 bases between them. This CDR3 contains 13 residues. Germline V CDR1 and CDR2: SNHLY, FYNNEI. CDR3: CASTGQKNTEAFF. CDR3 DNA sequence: TGTGCCAGCACTGGACAGAAGAACACTGAAGCTTTCTTT.

The CDR3 bases are TGTGCCGGGCATAGCGCAGGACCGTTTCGGTCGGGACTGTTTTTT. Translated, it gives CAGHSAGPFRSGLFF. This rearrangement joins TRBV19 to TRBJ1-4; D is undetermined. Deletions cut 11 bases from V and 13 bases from J, with 29 bases between. The CDR3 loop spans 15 amino acids. The germline V gene encodes CDR1 LNHDA and CDR2 SQIVND (reference sequence).

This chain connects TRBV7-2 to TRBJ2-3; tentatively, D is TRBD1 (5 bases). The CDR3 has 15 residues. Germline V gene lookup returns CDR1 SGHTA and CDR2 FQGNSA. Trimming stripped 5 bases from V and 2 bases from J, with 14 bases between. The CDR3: CASSGEWGPTDTQYF. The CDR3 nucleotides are TGTGCCAGCAGCGGGGAATGGGGCCCCACAGATACGCAGTATTTT.

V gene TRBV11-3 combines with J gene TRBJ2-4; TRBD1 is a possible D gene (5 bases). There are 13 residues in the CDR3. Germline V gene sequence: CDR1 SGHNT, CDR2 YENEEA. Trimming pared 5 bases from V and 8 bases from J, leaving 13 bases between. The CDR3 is CASSLQGGDIQYF. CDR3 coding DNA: TGTGCCAGCAGCCTGCAGGGTGGCGACATTCAGTACTTC.

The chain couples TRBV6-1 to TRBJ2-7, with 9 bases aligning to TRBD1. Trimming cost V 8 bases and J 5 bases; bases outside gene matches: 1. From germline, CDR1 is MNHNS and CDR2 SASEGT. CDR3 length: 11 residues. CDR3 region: CASDRGNEQYF. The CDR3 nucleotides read TGTGCCAGCGACAGGGGGAACGAGCAGTACTTC.

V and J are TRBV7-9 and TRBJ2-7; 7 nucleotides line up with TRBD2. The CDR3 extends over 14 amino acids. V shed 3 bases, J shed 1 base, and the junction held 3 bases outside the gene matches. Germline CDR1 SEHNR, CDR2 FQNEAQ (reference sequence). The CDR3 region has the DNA TGTGCCAGCAGCTTTGCGGGAGTATCCTACGAGCAGTACTTC. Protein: CASSFAGVSYEQYF. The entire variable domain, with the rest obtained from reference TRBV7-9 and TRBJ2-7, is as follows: DTGVSQNPRHKITKRGQNVTFRCDPISEHNRLYWYRQTLGQGPEFLTYFQNEAQLEKSRLLSDRFSAERPKGSFSTLEIQRTEQGDSAMYLCASSFAGVSYEQYFGPGTRLTVT.

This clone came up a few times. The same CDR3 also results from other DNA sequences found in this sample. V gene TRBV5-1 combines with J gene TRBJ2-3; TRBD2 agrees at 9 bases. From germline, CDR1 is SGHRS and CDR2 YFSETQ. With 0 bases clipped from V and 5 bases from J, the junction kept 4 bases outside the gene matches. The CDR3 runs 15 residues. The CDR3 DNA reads TGCGCCAGCAGCTTGGCAGGCGGGAGGGGAGATACGCAGTATTTT. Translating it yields CASSLAGGRGDTQYF.

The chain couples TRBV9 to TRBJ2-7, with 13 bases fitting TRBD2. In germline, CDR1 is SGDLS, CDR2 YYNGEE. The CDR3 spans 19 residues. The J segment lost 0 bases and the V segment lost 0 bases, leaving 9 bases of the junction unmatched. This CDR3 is CASSVGVGTSGTSSYEQYF. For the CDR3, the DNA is TGTGCCAGCAGCGTAGGTGTAGGGACTAGCGGGACCAGCTCCTACGAGCAGTACTTC.

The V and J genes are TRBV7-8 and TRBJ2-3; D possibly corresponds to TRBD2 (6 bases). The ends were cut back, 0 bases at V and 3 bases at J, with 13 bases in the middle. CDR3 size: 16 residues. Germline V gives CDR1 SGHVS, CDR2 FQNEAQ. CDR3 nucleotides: TGTGCCAGCAGCTTAGCGGCGGGGAGGTATACAGATACGCAGTATTTT. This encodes CASSLAAGRYTDTQYF.

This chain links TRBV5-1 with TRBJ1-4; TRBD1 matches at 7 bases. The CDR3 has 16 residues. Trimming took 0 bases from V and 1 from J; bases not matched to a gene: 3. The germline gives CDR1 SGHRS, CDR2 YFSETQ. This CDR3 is CASSLVAGGTNEKLFF. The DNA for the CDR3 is TGCGCCAGCAGCTTGGTCGCAGGGGGAACTAATGAAAAACTGTTTTTT.

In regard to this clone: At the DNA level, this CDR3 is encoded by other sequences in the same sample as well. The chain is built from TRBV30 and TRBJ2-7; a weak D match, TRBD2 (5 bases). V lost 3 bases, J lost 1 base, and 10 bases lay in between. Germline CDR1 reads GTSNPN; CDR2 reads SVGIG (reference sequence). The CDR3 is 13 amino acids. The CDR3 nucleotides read TGTGCCTGGAGCCGAGGGTCATCCTACGAGCAGTACTTC. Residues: CAWSRGSSYEQYF.

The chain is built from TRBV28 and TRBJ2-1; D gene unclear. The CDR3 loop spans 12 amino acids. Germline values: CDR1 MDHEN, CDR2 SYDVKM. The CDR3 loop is CAWQNSYNEQFF. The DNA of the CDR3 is TGTGCGTGGCAAAATTCCTACAATGAGCAGTTCTTC. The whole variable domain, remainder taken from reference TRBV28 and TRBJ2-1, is DVKVTQSSRYLVKRTGEKVFLECVQDMDHENMFWYRQDPGLGLRLIYFSYDVKMKEKGDIPEGYSVSREKKERFSLILESASTNQTSMYLCAWQNSYNEQFFGPGTRLTVL.

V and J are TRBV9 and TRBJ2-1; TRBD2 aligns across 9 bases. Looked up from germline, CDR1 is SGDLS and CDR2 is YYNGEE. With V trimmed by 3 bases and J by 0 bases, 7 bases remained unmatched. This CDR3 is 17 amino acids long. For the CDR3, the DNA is TGTGCCAGCAGCGCGGGGGCTAGCGGGAACTCCTACAATGAGCAGTTCTTC. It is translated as CASSAGASGNSYNEQFF.

CDR3 sequence: CASSDLGRANEKLFF. The CDR3 DNA is TGTGCCAGCAGTGATCTGGGGAGAGCTAATGAAAAACTGTTTTTT. The rearrangement links TRBV6-1 to TRBJ1-4; D unclear. This CDR3 has 15 amino acids. Per germline, CDR1 MNHNS and CDR2 SASEGT. V shed 3 bases and J shed 3 bases, with 11 bases lying between them.

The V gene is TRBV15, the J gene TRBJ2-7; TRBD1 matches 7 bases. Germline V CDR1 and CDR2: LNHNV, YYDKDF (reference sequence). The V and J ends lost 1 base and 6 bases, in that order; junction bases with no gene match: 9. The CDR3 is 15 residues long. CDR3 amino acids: CATSRAGTAASEQYF. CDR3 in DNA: TGTGCCACCAGCAGAGCAGGGACAGCAGCCTCCGAGCAGTACTTC.

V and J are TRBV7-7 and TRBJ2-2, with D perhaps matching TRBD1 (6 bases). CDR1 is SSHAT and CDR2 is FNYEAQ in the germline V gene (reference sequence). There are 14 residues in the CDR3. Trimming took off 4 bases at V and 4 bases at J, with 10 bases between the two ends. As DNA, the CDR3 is TGTGCCAGCAGCTCCGAGGACAGCACCGGGGAGCTGTTTTTT. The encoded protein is CASSSEDSTGELFF.

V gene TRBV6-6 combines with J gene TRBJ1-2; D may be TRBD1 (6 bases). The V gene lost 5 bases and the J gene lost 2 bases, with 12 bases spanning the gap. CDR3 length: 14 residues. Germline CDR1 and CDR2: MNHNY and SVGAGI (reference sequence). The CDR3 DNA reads TGTGCCAGCAGTCCACCGGGACACAACTATGGCTACACCTTC. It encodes CASSPPGHNYGYTF.